This TCR beta chain was sequenced in a study of sequential checkpoint blockade in melanoma. Across the study: First-line arms were nivolumab then ipilimumab, or the reverse, randomized 1:1. Maintenance nivolumab came after either treatment sequence. TCRβ was sequenced from DNA of approximately 91 pretreatment tumors. Study observations and caveats: Mutational load did not correlate with tumor T-cell fraction or clonality.

Treatment defined: randomized to nivolumab then ipilimumab (arm A) or the reverse (arm B). As for this clone: Antigen unknown. The junction shows a germline mismatch at one end, possibly a read error.

Sequencing used immunoSEQ multiplex PCR; TCRdb keeps in-frame clones, though not all of them. This sample has approximately 3,200 clones, with about 15% found just once. Per the germline V gene, CDR1 is MNHGY and CDR2 is SAAAGT. The CDR3 loop spans 13 amino acids. The V and J genes are TRBV6-8 and TRBJ1-5; D unclear. Sequenced here: tumor tissue (inferred from file names), sampled from a patient given nivolumab and ipilimumab in sequence. This clonotype was obtained from a human donor with melanoma. CDR3 nucleotides: TGTGCCATCAGTTGGAGGAGCAATCAGCCCCAGCATTTT. Protein product: CAISWRSNQPQHF.